What follows are 24 T cell receptor beta chains derived from one specimen sequenced in a study of T cell repertoires and Cas9 in healthy adults. Using immunoSEQ multiplex PCR, the repertoire was profiled, and TCRdb retains in-frame clones only, with some absent. The data show 22,000 or so clones, just under 95% seen once. Sequenced material: CD4+ effector T cells (CD127+, CD25-, CD137-, CD154-) from PBMCs; culture status not recorded. These receptors all stem from a human donor in good health.

The chain combines TRBV7-3 with TRBJ2-5; possibly TRBD2 for D (6 bases). The CDR3 has 15 amino acids. The germline gives CDR1 SGHTA, CDR2 FQGTGA. Trimming took off 2 bases at V and 4 bases at J, with 14 bases between the two ends. CDR3 sequence (DNA): TGTGCCAGCAGCTTAGCGGCGGGGACCGCAGAGACCCAGTACTTC. Protein: CASSLAAGTAETQYF.

This sequence joins TRBV7-2 and TRBJ2-7, with D perhaps TRBD1 or TRBD2 (6 bases each). The V end lost 2 bases, the J end lost 2 bases, and 10 bases lay between the germline ends. This CDR3 is built from 14 residues. Germline values: CDR1 SGHTA, CDR2 FQGNSA. CDR3 sequence reads: CASSLSEGAYEQYF. The DNA of the CDR3 is TGTGCCAGCAGCTTATCGGAGGGGGCCTACGAGCAGTACTTC. Variable domain in full (rest from reference TRBV7-2 and TRBJ2-7): GAGVSQSPSNKVTEKGKDVELRCDPISGHTALYWYRQSLGQGLEFLIYFQGNSAPDKSGLPSDRFSAERTGGSVSTLTIQRTQQEDSAVYLCASSLSEGAYEQYFGPGTRLTVT.

The rearrangement joins TRBV19 to TRBJ1-6; weak D call: TRBD1 (5 bases). The germline CDR1 and CDR2 sequences are LNHDA and SQIVND (reference sequence). This CDR3 has 14 amino acids. Trimming removed 6 bases at V and 5 bases at J, with 11 bases between. In DNA form, the CDR3 reads TGTGCCAGTAGCAGCCAGGGCGATAATTCACCCCTCCACTTT. This translates into CASSSQGDNSPLHF.

This clone was detected only a few times. The chain carries TRBV7-2 and TRBJ1-4, with D perhaps matching TRBD1 (6 bases). The germline gives CDR1 SGHTA, CDR2 FQGNSA. The CDR3 spans 15 residues. Trimming stripped 2 bases from V and 5 bases from J, with 12 bases between. The CDR3 DNA sequence: TGTGCCAGCAGCTTATCGGGGGCTCTGAATGAAAAACTGTTTTTT. Its protein is CASSLSGALNEKLFF.

J is TRBJ2-5 and V is TRBV20-1; D gene unclear. The CDR3 runs to 9 residues. V was cut by 4 bases and J by 5 bases, with 2 bases left in between. Germline assignment: CDR1 DFQATT and CDR2 SNEGSKA (reference sequence). The CDR3 sequence is CSATETQYF. The CDR3, as DNA: TGCAGTGCTACGGAGACCCAGTACTTC.

This clone is a singleton in its sample. The J gene is TRBJ1-5, the V gene TRBV2; TRBD1 agrees at 7 bases. CDR1 and CDR2 (germline): SNHLY, FYNNEI. With 7 bases clipped from V and 5 bases from J, the junction kept 8 bases outside the gene matches. The CDR3 contains 14 residues. The CDR3 DNA follows: TGTGCCAGCACAGACAGGGACGTTTATCAGCCCCAGCATTTT. Translation gives CASTDRDVYQPQHF.

J is TRBJ2-2 and V is TRBV6-5; 8 bases align to TRBD2. J gave up 5 bases and V 2 bases, and 1 base lay outside the gene matches. The V gene's germline CDR1 is MNHEY and CDR2 SVGAGI. The CDR3 sequence is 14 residues long. CDR3 amino acids: CASSYRGGTGELFF. CDR3 nucleotides: TGTGCCAGCAGTTACCGGGGGGGGACCGGGGAGCTGTTTTTT.

With respect to this clone: The sample holds other DNA sequences that translate to the same CDR3. The chain has TRBV10-3 and TRBJ2-3; TRBD2 aligns across 7 bases. Germline CDR1 reads ENHRY; CDR2 reads SYGVKD. This CDR3 comprises 16 residues. The J segment lost 0 bases and the V segment lost 8 bases, leaving 11 bases of the junction unmatched. The CDR3 region is CAIRRGLSGSTDTQYF. DNA for the CDR3: TGTGCCATCCGAAGGGGACTTAGCGGGAGCACAGATACGCAGTATTTT.

DNA of the CDR3: TGCGCCAGCAGCCAAGGGGCGGGAACGGGGAACACTGAAGCTTTCTTT. Encoded protein: CASSQGAGTGNTEAFF. The chain recombines TRBV4-1 with TRBJ1-1; D call uncertain. The CDR3 sequence is 16 residues long. Germline CDR1 MGHRA, CDR2 YSYEKL. V lost 1 base to trimming and J lost 1 base, with 13 bases between them.

The chain recombines TRBV5-1 with TRBJ1-5; 7 bases are shared with TRBD1. The germline gives CDR1 SGHRS, CDR2 YFSETQ. The J segment lost 3 bases and the V segment lost 4 bases, leaving 7 bases of the junction unmatched. This CDR3 has 15 residues. CDR3 nucleotides: TGCGCCAGCAGCCCCGGACAGGTCTACAATCAGCCCCAGCATTTT. This encodes CASSPGQVYNQPQHF.

The chain recombines TRBV2 with TRBJ1-2, with TRBD1 matching 8 bases. V dropped 3 bases and J dropped 4; count of bases not matched to a gene: 4. The germline gives CDR1 SNHLY, CDR2 FYNNEI. The CDR3 covers 14 residues. The CDR3 here is CASSDFQGAYGYTF. CDR3 nucleotide sequence: TGTGCCAGCAGTGACTTCCAGGGGGCCTATGGCTACACCTTC.

This chain uses TRBV27 with TRBJ2-5, with D perhaps being TRBD1 or TRBD2 (5 bases each). The germline V gene encodes CDR1 MNHEY and CDR2 SMNVEV (reference sequence). The CDR3 consists of 15 residues. The V end was cut by 3 bases, the J end by 5 bases, with 16 bases between. CDR3 loop: CASSFRFEGWETQYF. CDR3 in DNA: TGTGCCAGCAGTTTCAGGTTTGAGGGGTGGGAGACCCAGTACTTC.

The chain is built from TRBV7-9 and TRBJ2-3; 14 nucleotides align to TRBD2. Germline V lookup: CDR1 SEHNR, CDR2 FQNEAQ (reference sequence). There are 15 residues in the CDR3. With 3 bases clipped from V and 4 bases from J, the junction kept 0 bases outside the gene matches. The chain's CDR3 is CASSLTSGGADTQYF. The CDR3 nucleotides read TGTGCCAGCAGCTTGACTAGCGGGGGGGCAGATACGCAGTATTTT.

The V call is TRBV19, the J call TRBJ2-7; perhaps TRBD1 as D (6 bases). V lost 5 bases and J 5 bases, leaving 19 bases between the germline ends. The germline CDR1 and CDR2 sequences are LNHDA and SQIVND (reference sequence). This CDR3 spans 15 amino acids. CDR3 DNA sequence: TGTGCCAGTAGTCCCGGGGCAGGGGTCGTAGACGAGCAGTACTTC. It codes for CASSPGAGVVDEQYF.

The chain employs TRBV5-5 and TRBJ2-3; D is possibly TRBD2 (7 bases). The CDR3 is 19 amino acids. Germline V CDR1 and CDR2: SGHKS, YYEKEE (reference sequence). Trimming removed 0 bases at V and 4 bases at J, with 24 bases between. This chain's CDR3 is CASSLVGVGGGLRADTQYF. CDR3 sequence (DNA): TGTGCCAGCAGCTTGGTAGGGGTCGGCGGGGGCCTAAGGGCAGATACGCAGTATTTT.

This chain uses TRBV7-2 with TRBJ1-5, with D possibly TRBD1 on 6 matching bases. Trimming left V 8 bases short and J 4 bases short, with 18 bases between. The CDR3 sequence is 15 residues long. Germline V lookup: CDR1 SGHTA, CDR2 FQGNSA. CDR3 nucleotide sequence: TGTGCCAGCGGCCCCCGGCAGGGGAGTAATCAGCCCCAGCATTTT. This gives the protein CASGPRQGSNQPQHF.

This clone was recorded only once. The genes are TRBV7-3 and TRBJ2-3; 14 bases agree with TRBD2. CDR3 size: 21 residues. The germline gives CDR1 SGHTA, CDR2 FQGTGA. The V segment lost 4 bases and the J segment 2 bases; nucleotides outside the gene matches: 17. The CDR3 region is CASSSPTRGTSGSRLTDTQYF. As DNA, the CDR3 is TGTGCCAGCAGCTCACCGACTAGAGGGACTAGCGGGAGTCGACTCACAGATACGCAGTATTTT.

This chain connects TRBV5-1 to TRBJ1-1, with D perhaps matching TRBD1 (5 bases). The CDR3 consists of 15 residues. Trimming took 2 bases from V and 0 from J, leaving 11 bases between them. In germline, CDR1 is SGHRS, CDR2 YFSETQ. Here the CDR3 DNA reads TGCGCCAGCAGCTTACCGGGGACGGTGAACACTGAAGCTTTCTTT. It yields the protein CASSLPGTVNTEAFF.

This clone was seen just once. J is TRBJ2-1 and V is TRBV7-2; the D is unclear. Trimming pared 1 base from V and 4 bases from J, leaving 8 bases between. CDR1 and CDR2 from the germline V gene are SGHTA and FQGNSA. The CDR3 is 14 residues long. The CDR3: CASSLGRNYNEQFF. The CDR3 DNA sequence: TGTGCCAGCAGCTTAGGCCGGAATTACAATGAGCAGTTCTTC.

The V gene is TRBV2, the J gene TRBJ1-2; D is unclear. Germline assignment: CDR1 SNHLY and CDR2 FYNNEI. The CDR3 totals 16 residues. The V end lost 1 base, the J end lost 6 bases, and 18 bases lay between the germline ends. The DNA of the CDR3 is TGTGCCAGCAGTGAAGAGGTGGTAGGGAAGGAAAATGGCTACACCTTC. It translates to CASSEEVVGKENGYTF. The variable domain in full, completed from reference TRBV2 and TRBJ1-2, reads EPEVTQTPSHQVTQMGQEVILRCVPISNHLYFYWYRQILGQKVEFLVSFYNNEISEKSEIFDDQFSVERPDGSNFTLKIRSTKLEDSAMYFCASSEEVVGKENGYTFGSGTRLTVV.

J is TRBJ2-1 and V is TRBV6-5, with TRBD2 identical over 8 bases. J lost 7 bases, V lost 8 bases, and 4 bases had no gene match. This CDR3 comprises 12 residues. Per germline, CDR1 MNHEY and CDR2 SVGAGI. CDR3: CASFQRENEQFF. The CDR3 DNA is TGTGCCAGCTTCCAGCGGGAGAATGAGCAGTTCTTC.

This sequence joins TRBV18 and TRBJ2-5, with 7 bases lining up with TRBD2. The CDR3 covers 16 residues. Trimming took 3 bases from V and 7 from J; bases not matched to a gene: 14. The germline CDR1 and CDR2 sequences are KGHSH and LQKENI. CDR3 residues: CASSPPGLSVRVTQYF. CDR3 nucleotides: TGTGCCAGCTCACCCCCGGGACTAAGCGTCCGTGTGACCCAGTACTTC. Full variable domain (missing parts from reference TRBV18 and TRBJ2-5): NAGVMQNPRHLVRRRGQEARLRCSPMKGHSHVYWYRQLPEEGLKFMVYLQKENIIDESGMPKERFSAEFPKEGPSILRIQQVVRGDSAAYFCASSPPGLSVRVTQYFGPGTRLLVL.

The chain employs TRBV7-2 and TRBJ2-7; TRBD1 is a possible D gene (6 bases). The CDR3 loop spans 15 amino acids. Trimming took 3 bases from V and 2 from J, leaving 14 bases between them. Germline V lookup: CDR1 SGHTA, CDR2 FQGNSA. The CDR3 region is CASSFRQTGPYEQYF. Here the CDR3 DNA reads TGTGCCAGCAGCTTTCGCCAGACAGGCCCCTACGAGCAGTACTTC.

This clone was detected a few times. The chain is built from TRBV2 and TRBJ1-5; D might be TRBD1 (5 bases). In germline, CDR1 is SNHLY, CDR2 FYNNEI. Trimming removed 4 bases at V and 4 bases at J, with 20 bases between. CDR3 length equals 17 residues. The CDR3 sequence is CASSVGHNSGRNQPQHF. CDR3 sequence (DNA): TGTGCCAGCAGTGTCGGGCATAATTCAGGGAGGAATCAGCCCCAGCATTTT.